This T cell receptor (beta chain) was recorded in a study of T cell responses to AZD1222 COVID-19 vaccine. Study at large: Analysis merged second doses at about 4 or about 12 weeks.

V lost 8 bases to trimming and J lost 8 bases, with 10 bases between them. CDR3 length: 11 residues. The assay was immunoSEQ multiplex PCR, and TCRdb's table has in-frame clones only and misses some. The sample holds roughly 100,000 clones; approximately 88% are singletons and the top ten take approximately 17%. The chain couples TRBV12-3 or TRBV12-4 to TRBJ1-3; D is perhaps TRBD1 (6 bases). The TCR originated in an adult in good health. Sequencing was performed on peripheral blood, taken on day 0 of AZD1222 vaccination. This CDR3 reads CASRSGDTIYF. DNA of the CDR3: TGTGCCAGCCGGTCAGGGGACACCATATATTTT.